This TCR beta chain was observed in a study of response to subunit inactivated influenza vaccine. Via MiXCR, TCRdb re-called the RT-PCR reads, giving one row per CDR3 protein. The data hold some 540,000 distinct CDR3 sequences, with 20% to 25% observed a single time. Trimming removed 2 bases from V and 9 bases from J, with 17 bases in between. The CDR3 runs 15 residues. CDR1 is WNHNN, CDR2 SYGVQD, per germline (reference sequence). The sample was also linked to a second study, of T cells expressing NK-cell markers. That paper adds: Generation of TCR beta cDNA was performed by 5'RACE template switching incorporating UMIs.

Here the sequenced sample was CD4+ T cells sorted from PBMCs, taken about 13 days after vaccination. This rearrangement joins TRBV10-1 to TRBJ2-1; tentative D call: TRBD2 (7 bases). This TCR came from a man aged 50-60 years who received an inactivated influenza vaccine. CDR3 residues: CASSETRGGRREQFF. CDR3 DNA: TGCGCCAGCAGTGAGACGAGGGGGGGCCGTCGTGAGCAGTTCTTC.